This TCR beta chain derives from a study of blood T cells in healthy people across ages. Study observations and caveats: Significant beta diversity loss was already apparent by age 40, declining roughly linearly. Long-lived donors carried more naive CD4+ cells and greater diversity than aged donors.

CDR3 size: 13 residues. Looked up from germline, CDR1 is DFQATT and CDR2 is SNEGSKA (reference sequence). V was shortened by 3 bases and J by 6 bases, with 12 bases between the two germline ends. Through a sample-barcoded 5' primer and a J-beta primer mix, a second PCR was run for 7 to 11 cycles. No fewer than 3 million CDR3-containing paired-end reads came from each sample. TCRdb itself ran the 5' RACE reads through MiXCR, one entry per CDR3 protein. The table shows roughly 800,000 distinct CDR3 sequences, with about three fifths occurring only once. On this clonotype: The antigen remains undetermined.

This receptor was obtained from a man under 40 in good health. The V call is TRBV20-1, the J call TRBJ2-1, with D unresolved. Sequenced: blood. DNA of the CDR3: TGCAGTGCTAGTAACCGGATTGGCAATGAGCAGTTCTTC. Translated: CSASNRIGNEQFF.